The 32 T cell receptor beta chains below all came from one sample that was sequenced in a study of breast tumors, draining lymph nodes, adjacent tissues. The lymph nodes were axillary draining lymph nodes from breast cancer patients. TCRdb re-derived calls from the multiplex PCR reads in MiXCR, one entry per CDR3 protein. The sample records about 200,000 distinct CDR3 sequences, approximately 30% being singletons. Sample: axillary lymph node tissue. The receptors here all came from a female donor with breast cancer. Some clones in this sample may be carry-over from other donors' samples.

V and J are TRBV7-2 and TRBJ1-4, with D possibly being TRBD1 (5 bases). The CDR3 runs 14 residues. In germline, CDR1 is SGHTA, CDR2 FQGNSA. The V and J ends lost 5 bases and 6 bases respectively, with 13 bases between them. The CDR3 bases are TGTGCCAGCAGCGCTTTCAGGGAAGATGAAAAACTGTTTTTT. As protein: CASSAFREDEKLFF.

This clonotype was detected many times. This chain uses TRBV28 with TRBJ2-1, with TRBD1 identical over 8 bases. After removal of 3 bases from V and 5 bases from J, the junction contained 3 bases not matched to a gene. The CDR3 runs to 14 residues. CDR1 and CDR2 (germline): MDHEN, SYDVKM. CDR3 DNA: TGTGCCAGCAGTTTGGACAGGGTAAACAATGAGCAGTTCTTC. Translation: CASSLDRVNNEQFF.

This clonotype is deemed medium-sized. Here the CDR3 DNA reads TGTGCCACCAGCAAGGGGAAAAAACGATCCGATTATGGCTACACCTTC. This sequence encodes CATSKGKKRSDYGYTF. The chain uses TRBV15 and TRBJ1-2; tentative D call: TRBD1 (5 bases). V shed 4 bases and J shed 5 bases, with 20 bases lying between them. The germline V gene encodes CDR1 LNHNV and CDR2 YYDKDF (reference sequence). This CDR3 is built from 16 residues.

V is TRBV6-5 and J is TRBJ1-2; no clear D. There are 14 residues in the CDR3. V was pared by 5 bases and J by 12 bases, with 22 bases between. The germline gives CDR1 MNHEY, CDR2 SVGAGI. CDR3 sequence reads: CASSDGRASIGNTF. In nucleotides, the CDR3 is TGTGCCAGCAGTGATGGGCGGGCCTCGATTGGAAACACCTTC.

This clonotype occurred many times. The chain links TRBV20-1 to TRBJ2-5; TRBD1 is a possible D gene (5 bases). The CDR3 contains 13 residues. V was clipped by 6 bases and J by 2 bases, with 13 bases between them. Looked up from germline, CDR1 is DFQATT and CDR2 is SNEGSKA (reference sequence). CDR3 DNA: TGCAGTGCCCCTGGGGCAGGACAAGAGACCCAGTACTTC. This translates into CSAPGAGQETQYF.

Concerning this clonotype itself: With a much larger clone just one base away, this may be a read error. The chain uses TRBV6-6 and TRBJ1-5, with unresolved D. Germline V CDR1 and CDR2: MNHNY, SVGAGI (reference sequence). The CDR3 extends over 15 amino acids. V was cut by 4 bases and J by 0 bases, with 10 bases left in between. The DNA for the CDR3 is TGTGCCAGCAGTTTAGACACTTATAGCAATCAGCCCCAGCATTTT. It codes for CASSLDTYSNQPQHF.

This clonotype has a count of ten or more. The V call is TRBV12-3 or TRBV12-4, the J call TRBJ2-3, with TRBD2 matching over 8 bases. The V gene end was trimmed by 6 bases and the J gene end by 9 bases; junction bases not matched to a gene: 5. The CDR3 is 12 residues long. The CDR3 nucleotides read TGTGCCAGCAGCCCGGGACTAGACACGCAGTATTTT. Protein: CASSPGLDTQYF.

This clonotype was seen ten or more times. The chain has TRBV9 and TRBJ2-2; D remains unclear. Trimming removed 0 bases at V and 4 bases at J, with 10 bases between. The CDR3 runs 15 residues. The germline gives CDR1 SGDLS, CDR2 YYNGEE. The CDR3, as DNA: TGTGCCAGCAGCGTAGAGGGCAGCCCCACCGGGGAGCTGTTTTTT. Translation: CASSVEGSPTGELFF.

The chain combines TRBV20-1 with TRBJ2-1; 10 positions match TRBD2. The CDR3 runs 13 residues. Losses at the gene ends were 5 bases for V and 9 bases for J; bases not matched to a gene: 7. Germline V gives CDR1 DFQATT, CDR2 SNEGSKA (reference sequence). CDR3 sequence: CSAPASGRGEQFF. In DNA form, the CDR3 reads TGCAGTGCTCCCGCTAGCGGGAGAGGTGAGCAGTTCTTC.

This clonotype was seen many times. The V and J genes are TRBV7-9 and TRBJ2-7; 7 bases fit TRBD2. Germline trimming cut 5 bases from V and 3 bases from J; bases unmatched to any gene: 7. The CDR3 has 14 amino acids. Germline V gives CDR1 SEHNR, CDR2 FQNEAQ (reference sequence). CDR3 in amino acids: CASSRARGSYEQYF. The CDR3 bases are TGTGCCAGCAGCCGCGCGCGGGGGAGCTACGAGCAGTACTTC.

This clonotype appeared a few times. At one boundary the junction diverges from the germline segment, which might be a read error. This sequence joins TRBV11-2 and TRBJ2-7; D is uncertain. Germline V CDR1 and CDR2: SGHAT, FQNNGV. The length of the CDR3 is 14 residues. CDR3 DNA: TGCGCCAGCAGTGAGTCGACGGGTCCCTACGAGCAGTACTTC. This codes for CASSESTGPYEQYF.

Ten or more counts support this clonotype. This chain's CDR3 is CASSLASGSTDTQYF. The CDR3 DNA is TGTGCCAGCAGCTTAGCGTCAGGGAGCACAGATACGCAGTATTTT. The chain joins TRBV7-9 to TRBJ2-3; maybe TRBD1 (5 bases). There are 15 residues in the CDR3. Trimming removed 0 bases from V and 0 bases from J, with 7 bases in between. Germline CDR1 is SEHNR and CDR2 is FQNEAQ (reference sequence).

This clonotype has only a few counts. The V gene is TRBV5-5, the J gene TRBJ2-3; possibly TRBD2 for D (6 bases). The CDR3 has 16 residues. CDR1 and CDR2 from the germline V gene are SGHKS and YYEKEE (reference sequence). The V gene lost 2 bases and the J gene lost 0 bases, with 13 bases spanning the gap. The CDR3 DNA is TGTGCCAGCAGCTTCATTCGGGGGATCAGCACAGATACGCAGTATTTT. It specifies CASSFIRGISTDTQYF.

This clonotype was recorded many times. CDR3 sequence reads: CASRDRGSYNEQFF. CDR3 DNA sequence: TGTGCCAGCAGGGACAGGGGGAGCTACAATGAGCAGTTCTTC. The chain has TRBV6-1 and TRBJ2-1; 10 bases align to TRBD1. Germline V lookup: CDR1 MNHNS, CDR2 SASEGT. The CDR3 is 14 residues long. The V gene end was trimmed by 6 bases and the J gene end by 3 bases; junction bases not matched to a gene: 2.

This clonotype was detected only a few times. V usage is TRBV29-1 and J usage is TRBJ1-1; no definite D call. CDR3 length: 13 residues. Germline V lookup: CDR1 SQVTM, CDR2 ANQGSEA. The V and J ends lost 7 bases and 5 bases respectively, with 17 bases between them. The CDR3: CSAERGQGTEAFF. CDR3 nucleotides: TGCAGCGCCGAGAGAGGCCAAGGGACTGAAGCTTTCTTT.

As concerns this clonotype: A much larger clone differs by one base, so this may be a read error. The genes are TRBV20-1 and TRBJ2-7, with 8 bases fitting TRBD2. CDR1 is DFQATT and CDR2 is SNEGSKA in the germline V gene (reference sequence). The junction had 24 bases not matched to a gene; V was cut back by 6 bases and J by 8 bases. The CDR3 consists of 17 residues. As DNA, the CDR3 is TGCAGTGCCTTACCACCCACTTGGACTACCGGGAGGGCTAAGCAGTACTTC. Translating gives CSALPPTWTTGRAKQYF.

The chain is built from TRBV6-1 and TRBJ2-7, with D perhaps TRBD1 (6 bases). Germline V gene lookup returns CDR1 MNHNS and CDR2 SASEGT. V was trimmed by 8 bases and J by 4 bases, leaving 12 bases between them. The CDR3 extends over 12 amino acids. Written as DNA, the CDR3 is TGTGCCAGCTACATAGGGGGTTACGAGCAGTACTTC. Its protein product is CASYIGGYEQYF.

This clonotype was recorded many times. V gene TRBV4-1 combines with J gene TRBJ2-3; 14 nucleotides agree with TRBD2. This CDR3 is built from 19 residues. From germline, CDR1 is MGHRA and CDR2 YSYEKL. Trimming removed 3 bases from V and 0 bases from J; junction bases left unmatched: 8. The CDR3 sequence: CASSQAPGTSGGSTDTQYF. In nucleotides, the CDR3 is TGCGCCAGCAGCCAGGCTCCCGGGACTAGCGGGGGAAGCACAGATACGCAGTATTTT.

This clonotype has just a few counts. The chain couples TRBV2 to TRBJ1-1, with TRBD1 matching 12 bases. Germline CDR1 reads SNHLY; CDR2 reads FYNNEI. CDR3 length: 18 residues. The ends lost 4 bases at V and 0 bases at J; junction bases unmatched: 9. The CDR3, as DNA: TGTGCCAGCAGTGGGGTTGGGACAGGGGGCAAGATGAACACTGAAGCTTTCTTT. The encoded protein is CASSGVGTGGKMNTEAFF. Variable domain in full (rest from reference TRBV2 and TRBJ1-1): EPEVTQTPSHQVTQMGQEVILRCVPISNHLYFYWYRQILGQKVEFLVSFYNNEISEKSEIFDDQFSVERPDGSNFTLKIRSTKLEDSAMYFCASSGVGTGGKMNTEAFFGQGTRLTVV.

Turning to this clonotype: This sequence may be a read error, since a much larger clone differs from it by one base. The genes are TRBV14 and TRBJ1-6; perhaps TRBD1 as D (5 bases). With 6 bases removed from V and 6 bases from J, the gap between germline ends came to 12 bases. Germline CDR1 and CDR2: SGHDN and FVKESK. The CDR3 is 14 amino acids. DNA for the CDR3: TGTGCCAGCAGTCGTACAGGTTTTAATTCACCCCTCCACTTT. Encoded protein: CASSRTGFNSPLHF.

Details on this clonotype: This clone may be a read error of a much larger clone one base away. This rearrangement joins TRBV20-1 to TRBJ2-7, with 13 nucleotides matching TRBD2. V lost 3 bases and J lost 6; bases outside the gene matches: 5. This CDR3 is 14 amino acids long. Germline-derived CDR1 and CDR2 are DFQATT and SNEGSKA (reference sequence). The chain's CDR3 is CSARRGLAGAEQYF. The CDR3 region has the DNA TGCAGTGCTAGGAGAGGACTAGCGGGAGCCGAGCAGTACTTC.

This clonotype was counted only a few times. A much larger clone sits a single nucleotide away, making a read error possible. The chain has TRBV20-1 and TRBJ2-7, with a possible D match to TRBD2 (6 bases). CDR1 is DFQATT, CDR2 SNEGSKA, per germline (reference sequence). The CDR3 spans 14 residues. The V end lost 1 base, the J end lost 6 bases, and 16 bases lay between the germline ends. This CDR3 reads CSARVGGSNSEQYF. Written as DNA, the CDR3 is TGCAGTGCTAGAGTCGGGGGATCCAACTCCGAGCAGTACTTC.

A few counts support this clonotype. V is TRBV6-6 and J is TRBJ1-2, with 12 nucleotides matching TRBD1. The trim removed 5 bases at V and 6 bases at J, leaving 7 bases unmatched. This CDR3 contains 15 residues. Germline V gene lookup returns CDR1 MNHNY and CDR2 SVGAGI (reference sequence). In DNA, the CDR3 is TGTGCCAGCAGTCATCGGGACAGGGGGCAGAATGGCTACACCTTC. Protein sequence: CASSHRDRGQNGYTF.

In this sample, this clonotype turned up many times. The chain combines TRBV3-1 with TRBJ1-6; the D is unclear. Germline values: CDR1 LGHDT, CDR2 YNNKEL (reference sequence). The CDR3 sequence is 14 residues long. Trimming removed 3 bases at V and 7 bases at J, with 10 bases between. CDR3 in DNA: TGTGCCAGCAGCCAGGCTCCGACCAATTCACCCCTCCACTTT. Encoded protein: CASSQAPTNSPLHF.

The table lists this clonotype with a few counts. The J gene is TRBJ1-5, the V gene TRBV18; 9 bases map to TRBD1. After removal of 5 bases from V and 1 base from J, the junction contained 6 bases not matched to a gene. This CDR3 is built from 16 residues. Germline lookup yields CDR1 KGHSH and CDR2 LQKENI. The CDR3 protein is CASSAGTGRSNQPQHF. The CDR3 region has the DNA TGTGCCAGCTCAGCCGGGACAGGGAGGAGCAATCAGCCCCAGCATTTT.

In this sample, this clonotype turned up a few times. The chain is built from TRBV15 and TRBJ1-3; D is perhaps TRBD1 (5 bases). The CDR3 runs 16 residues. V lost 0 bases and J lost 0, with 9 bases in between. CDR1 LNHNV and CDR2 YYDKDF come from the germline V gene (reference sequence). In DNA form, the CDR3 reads TGTGCCACCAGCAGAGACAGGGCCAACTCTGGAAACACCATATATTTT. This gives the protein CATSRDRANSGNTIYF. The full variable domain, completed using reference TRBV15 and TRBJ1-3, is DAMVIQNPRYQVTQFGKPVTLSCSQTLNHNVMYWYQQKSSQAPKLLFHYYDKDFNNEADTPDNFQSRRPNTSFCFLDIRSPGLGDTAMYLCATSRDRANSGNTIYFGEGSWLTVV.

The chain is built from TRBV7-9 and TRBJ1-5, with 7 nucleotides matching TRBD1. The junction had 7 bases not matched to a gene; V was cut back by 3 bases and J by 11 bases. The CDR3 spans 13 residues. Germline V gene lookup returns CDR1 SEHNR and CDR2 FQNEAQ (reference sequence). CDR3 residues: CASSLVSTGAQHF. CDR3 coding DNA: TGTGCCAGCAGCTTGGTGAGCACAGGGGCCCAGCATTTT. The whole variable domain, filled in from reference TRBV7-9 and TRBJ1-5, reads DTGVSQNPRHKITKRGQNVTFRCDPISEHNRLYWYRQTLGQGPEFLTYFQNEAQLEKSRLLSDRFSAERPKGSFSTLEIQRTEQGDSAMYLCASSLVSTGAQHFGDGTRLSIL.

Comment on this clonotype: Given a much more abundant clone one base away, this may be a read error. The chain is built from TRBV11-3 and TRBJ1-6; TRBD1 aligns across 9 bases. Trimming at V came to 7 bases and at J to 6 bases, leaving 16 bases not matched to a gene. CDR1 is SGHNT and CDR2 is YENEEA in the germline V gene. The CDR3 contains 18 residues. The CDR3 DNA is TGTGCCAGCAACCCCCCTCCGGGACAGGGAGTTGTTAATTCACCCCTCCACTTT. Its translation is CASNPPPGQGVVNSPLHF.

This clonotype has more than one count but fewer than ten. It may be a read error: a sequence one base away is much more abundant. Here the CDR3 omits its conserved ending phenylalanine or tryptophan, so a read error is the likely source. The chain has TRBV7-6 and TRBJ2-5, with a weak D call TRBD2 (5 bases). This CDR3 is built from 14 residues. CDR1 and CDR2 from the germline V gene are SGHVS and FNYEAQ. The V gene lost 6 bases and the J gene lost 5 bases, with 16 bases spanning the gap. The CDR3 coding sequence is TGTGCCAGCAGTTCAACCGACGGAGGCGAGACCCAGTACCTC. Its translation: CASSSTDGGETQYL.

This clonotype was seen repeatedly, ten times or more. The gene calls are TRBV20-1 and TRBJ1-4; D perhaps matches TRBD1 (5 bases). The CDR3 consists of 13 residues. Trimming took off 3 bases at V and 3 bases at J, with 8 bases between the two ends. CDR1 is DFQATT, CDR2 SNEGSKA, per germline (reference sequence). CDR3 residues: CSARQGPNEKLFF. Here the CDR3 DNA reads TGCAGTGCTAGGCAGGGTCCTAATGAAAAACTGTTTTTT.

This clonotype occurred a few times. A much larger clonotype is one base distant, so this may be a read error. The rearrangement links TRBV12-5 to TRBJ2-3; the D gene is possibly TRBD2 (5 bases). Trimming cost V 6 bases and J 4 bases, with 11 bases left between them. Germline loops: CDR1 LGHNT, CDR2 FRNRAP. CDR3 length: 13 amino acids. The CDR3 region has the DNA TGTGCTAGTGGGAGCGAGGGCGCAGATACGCAGTATTTT. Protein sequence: CASGSEGADTQYF.

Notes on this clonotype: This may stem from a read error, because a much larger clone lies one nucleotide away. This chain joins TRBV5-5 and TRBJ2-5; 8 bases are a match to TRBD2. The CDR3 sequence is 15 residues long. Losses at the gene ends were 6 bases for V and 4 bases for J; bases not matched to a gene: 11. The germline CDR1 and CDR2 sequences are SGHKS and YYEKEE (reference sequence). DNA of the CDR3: TGTGCCAGCAACCTTATAGCGGGACGTAGAGAGACCCAGTACTTC. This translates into CASNLIAGRRETQYF.